Below are 16 T cell receptor beta chains sequenced from a single sample in a study of CD8+ T cells in alopecia areata (dated by TCRdb to about 2018). The time point tag for this specimen amounts to: baseline before oral tofacitinib. The library was generated by the immunoSEQ multiplex PCR assay. For TCR sequencing, RNA was extracted from every sample and reverse transcribed into cDNA to serve as template. Here the immuneACCESS table is served through TCRdb, limited to in-frame sequences with V and J called. Missing clones are a known gap in these copies; in checked studies unresolved V genes cover under half, and the rest lacks a known reason. The sample includes 45,000 to 60,000 clones, with 96% observed a single time. Together, the top ten hold roughly 24% of the sample. The source was CD8+ T cells sorted from blood, collected at week 0. The source of these receptors is a human donor with alopecia areata.

This clone was counted a single time. The V and J genes are TRBV14 and TRBJ2-1, with no clear D. Looked up from germline, CDR1 is SGHDN and CDR2 is FVKESK. CDR3 length equals 19 residues. The germline V and J ends were trimmed by 2 bases and 3 bases, with 23 bases remaining between them. In DNA, the CDR3 is TGTGCCAGCAGCCAAAGTGGTTGGGTTCGCGACACAATCTACAATGAGCAGTTCTTC. Amino acids: CASSQSGWVRDTIYNEQFF.

V and J are TRBV2 and TRBJ2-3; 7 nucleotides align to TRBD2. Germline CDR1 is SNHLY and CDR2 is FYNNEI. CDR3 length: 17 amino acids. Trimming at V came to 10 bases and at J to 0 bases, leaving 16 bases not matched to a gene. The CDR3 coding sequence is TGTGCCATCCAATACGGACGGGGGGTTCCTAGCACAGATACGCAGTATTTT. Amino acid sequence: CAIQYGRGVPSTDTQYF.

The chain uses TRBV4-1 and TRBJ1-1, with D possibly being TRBD1 (6 bases). The CDR3 totals 13 residues. The germline gives CDR1 MGHRA, CDR2 YSYEKL. Trimming removed 4 bases at V and 5 bases at J, with 11 bases between. DNA for the CDR3: TGCGCCAGCAGCCGTCCAACAGGGACTGAAGCTTTCTTT. Translated, it gives CASSRPTGTEAFF.

The chain recombines TRBV6-1 with TRBJ2-5; no firm D call. Germline assignment: CDR1 MNHNS and CDR2 SASEGT. The ends were cut back, 6 bases at V and 1 base at J, with 9 bases in the middle. The CDR3 has 13 residues. CDR3 nucleotide sequence: TGTGCCAGCAGCCCGTCTATCCAAGAGACCCAGTACTTC. Translation gives CASSPSIQETQYF.

CDR3 in amino acids: CASRPRWTDTQYF. The CDR3 bases are TGTGCCAGCAGACCGAGGTGGACAGATACGCAGTATTTT. The chain couples TRBV27 to TRBJ2-3; D is unclear. The germline gives CDR1 MNHEY, CDR2 SMNVEV (reference sequence). CDR3 length equals 13 residues. Trimming took off 6 bases at V and 3 bases at J, with 10 bases between the two ends.

The rearrangement links TRBV11-1 to TRBJ2-3; D may be TRBD2 (6 bases). Germline V gene sequence: CDR1 SGHAT, CDR2 FQDESV (reference sequence). Deletions cut 3 bases from V and 0 bases from J, with 7 bases between. There are 14 residues in the CDR3. The CDR3 bases are TGTGCCAGCAGCTTCGGGGGAAGCACAGATACGCAGTATTTT. Translated, it gives CASSFGGSTDTQYF.

The chain combines TRBV27 with TRBJ1-6; D unresolved. The CDR3 totals 13 residues. Trimming took off 0 bases at V and 5 bases at J, with 2 bases between the two ends. In germline, CDR1 is MNHEY, CDR2 SMNVEV (reference sequence). Here the CDR3 reads CASSLSHNSPLHF. The CDR3 nucleotides are TGTGCCAGCAGTTTATCCCATAATTCACCCCTCCACTTT.

The chain has TRBV19 and TRBJ2-5, with 11 bases fitting TRBD1. The CDR3 spans 14 residues. Per germline, CDR1 LNHDA and CDR2 SQIVND (reference sequence). J lost 2 bases, V lost 7 bases, and 3 bases had no gene match. CDR3 region: CASKDRGQQETQYF. The CDR3 DNA reads as TGTGCCAGTAAGGACAGGGGGCAGCAAGAGACCCAGTACTTC.

The CDR3 sequence: CASSLSGNEQFF. The CDR3 nucleotides are TGTGCCAGCAGCTTATCCGGAAATGAGCAGTTCTTC. This rearrangement joins TRBV7-6 to TRBJ2-1, with D unclear. The CDR3 contains 12 residues. V was cut by 2 bases and J by 7 bases, with 6 bases left in between. Germline V CDR1 and CDR2: SGHVS, FNYEAQ.

The V gene is TRBV4-3, the J gene TRBJ2-3; D tentatively reads TRBD1 or TRBD2 (5 bases each). CDR3 length equals 12 residues. V shed 3 bases and J shed 6 bases, with 7 bases lying between them. From germline, CDR1 is LGHNA and CDR2 YSLEER. CDR3 amino acids: CASSHWGDTQYF. As DNA, the CDR3 is TGCGCCAGCAGCCATTGGGGGGATACGCAGTATTTT.

The chain couples TRBV9 to TRBJ2-5; D tentatively reads TRBD1 or TRBD2 (5 bases each). The CDR3 sequence is 13 residues long. V was clipped by 8 bases and J by 1 base, with 12 bases between them. Germline CDR1 is SGDLS and CDR2 is YYNGEE. CDR3 in DNA: TGTGCCAGTAGCTCAGGGACCCAAGAGACCCAGTACTTC. This translates into CASSSGTQETQYF.

The rearrangement uses TRBV7-6 and TRBJ2-7; TRBD1 agrees at 8 bases. Germline-derived CDR1 and CDR2 are SGHVS and FNYEAQ. V was pared by 7 bases and J by 4 bases, with 12 bases of the junction left unmatched. The CDR3 covers 15 residues. Here the CDR3 reads CASTQSQGARYEQYF. The CDR3 region has the DNA TGTGCCAGCACCCAATCCCAGGGGGCTAGGTACGAGCAGTACTTC.

This clone occurred once. This chain joins TRBV11-2 and TRBJ2-1; D not resolved. In germline, CDR1 is SGHAT, CDR2 FQNNGV. Trimming stripped 5 bases from V and 5 bases from J, with 13 bases between. The CDR3 contains 14 residues. The chain's CDR3 is CASSPRGRNNEQFF. The CDR3 nucleotides read TGTGCCAGCAGCCCCCGCGGACGGAACAATGAGCAGTTCTTC. The complete variable domain, with remaining parts taken from reference TRBV11-2 and TRBJ2-1, reads EAGVAQSPRYKIIEKRQSVAFWCNPISGHATLYWYQQILGQGPKLLIQFQNNGVVDDSQLPKDRFSAERLKGVDSTLKIQPAKLEDSAVYLCASSPRGRNNEQFFGPGTRLTVL.

The gene calls are TRBV4-1 and TRBJ1-1, with no clear D. Deletions cut 1 base from V and 1 base from J, with 4 bases between. In germline, CDR1 is MGHRA, CDR2 YSYEKL. The CDR3 extends over 13 amino acids. The CDR3 is CASSQAGNTEAFF. CDR3 nucleotide sequence: TGCGCCAGCAGCCAAGCAGGGAACACTGAAGCTTTCTTT.

V is TRBV4-1 and J is TRBJ2-3; TRBD2 might be the D (6 bases). This CDR3 has 15 amino acids. Germline values: CDR1 MGHRA, CDR2 YSYEKL. Between the trimmed V and J ends, which lost 1 base and 3 bases, there was a span of 11 bases. The CDR3 nucleotides are TGCGCCAGCAGCCAAGGGGCTAGCGAGACAGATACGCAGTATTTT. Encoded protein: CASSQGASETDTQYF.

CDR3 DNA: TGCGCCAGCAGCCAAGCGACAGACCAAGAGACCCAGTACTTC. Translation: CASSQATDQETQYF. V is TRBV4-3 and J is TRBJ2-5; TRBD1 might be the D (5 bases). Per germline, CDR1 LGHNA and CDR2 YSLEER. The CDR3 has 14 amino acids. Trimming left V 1 base short and J 0 bases short, with 6 bases between.